This is a list of T cell receptor beta chains from one sample in a study of cytomegalovirus exposure and HLA in healthy donors. Measured with immunoSEQ multiplex PCR; TCRdb has only the in-frame clones, and not every one. The sample holds under 200,000 clones, 68% seen once. Specimen: PBMCs. These receptors were taken from a woman in her forties in good health and CMV-seropositive. The CDR3 runs from the conserved cysteine through the conserved F or W. A D gene is named only where the DNA matches it firmly. Part of the rows lack a size; the others show once, few, many or a class for expanded clones.

j_call | d_call | clone_size | v_call | cdr3_nt | cdr3_aa
TRBJ1-2 | . | . | TRBV7-9 | TGTGCCAGCACCGTCCAGAGGGCTGGCTACACCTTC | CASTVQRAGYTF
TRBJ2-7 | . | . | TRBV11-3 | TGTGTCAGCAGTCTAGGGGACGAGCAGTACTTC | CVSSLGDEQYF
TRBJ1-1 | . | few | TRBV6-5 | TGTGCCAGCAAAGCAGGCCCGAACACTGAAGCTTTCTTT | CASKAGPNTEAFF
TRBJ1-3 | . | few | TRBV7-8 | TGTGCCAGCAGCTTAGGAATACAGGCCTCTGGAAACACCATATATTTT | CASSLGIQASGNTIYF
TRBJ1-1 | . | few | TRBV7-2 | TGTGCCAGCAGCTTAAGACAGTCAAAAATGGCTTTCTTT | CASSLRQSKMAFF
TRBJ2-7 | . | few | TRBV7-9 | TGTGCCAGCAGCTTAAGCGTCACAGGGTCCCACGAGCAGTACTTC | CASSLSVTGSHEQYF
TRBJ2-7 | TRBD1 | . | TRBV27 | TGTGCCAGCAGTACGACAGGGGGTTCCTACGAGCAGTACTTC | CASSTTGGSYEQYF
TRBJ2-2 | . | . | TRBV6-5 | TGTGCCACCAAACTAGGCCTAGACCCCGGGGAGCTGTTTTTT | CATKLGLDPGELFF
TRBJ2-5 | . | . | TRBV7-3 | TGTGCCAGCAGCGTCGGACAGAAAGAGACCCAGTACTTC | CASSVGQKETQYF
TRBJ1-4 | TRBD1 | few | TRBV4-3 | TGCGCCAGCAGCCATTACCGGGACAGGGGGTTTGGGGAACTGTTTTTT | CASSHYRDRGFGELFF
TRBJ2-3 | . | . | TRBV4-2 | TGTGCCAGCAGCCAAGGACTGAGAAAACCCACAGATACGCAGTATTTT | CASSQGLRKPTDTQYF
TRBJ2-3 | . | . | TRBV7-2 | TGTGCCAGCAGCCCCTTTGCGCTGACAGATACGCAGTATTTT | CASSPFALTDTQYF
TRBJ1-1 | . | . | TRBV6-5 | TGTGCCAGCAGTTACGTTGGGGGAGGGACTGAAGCTTTCTTT | CASSYVGGGTEAFF
TRBJ1-2 | TRBD1 | once | TRBV19 | TGTGCCAGTACCACCGGGACAGGGTCCTCCTATGGCTACACCTTC | CASTTGTGSSYGYTF
TRBJ2-3 | . | . | TRBV6-5 | TGTGCCAGCAGTCTGGACCAGCGGGGCACAGATACGCAGTATTTT | CASSLDQRGTDTQYF
TRBJ2-1 | TRBD2 | . | TRBV27 | TGTGCCAGCTCCGGGACTAGCGGGAGCTCCTACAATGAGCAGTTCTTC | CASSGTSGSSYNEQFF
TRBJ1-2 | . | few | TRBV6-5 | TGTGCCAGCAGCAGTTGGAAGTCCAGGGTCGGTGGCTACACCTTC | CASSSWKSRVGGYTF
TRBJ1-3 | . | . | TRBV28 | TGTGCCAGCAGTTTGGAGGGCTCGGCTGGAAACACCATATATTTT | CASSLEGSAGNTIYF
TRBJ1-2 | TRBD1 | . | TRBV28 | TGTGCCAGCAGTGGGGGGGACAGGGTGCGCGGCTACACCTTC | CASSGGDRVRGYTF
TRBJ2-5 | . | few | TRBV7-6 | TGTGCCAGCAGCCGCGGAAGGCAAGAGACCCAGTACTTC | CASSRGRQETQYF
TRBJ2-7 | . | . | TRBV14 | TGTGCCAGCGCCTGGAGTTTCGATGTCGGCGAGCAGTACTTC | CASAWSFDVGEQYF
TRBJ1-5 | . | . | TRBV2 | TGTGCCAGCAGTGAACGGCAGGGTGGGAATCAGCCCCAGCATTTT | CASSERQGGNQPQHF
TRBJ2-5 | . | . | TRBV4-2 | TGTGCCAGCAGCCAGAGGGCGGGAGAGACCCAGTACTTC | CASSQRAGETQYF
TRBJ2-1 | TRBD2 | . | TRBV5-6 | TGTGCCAGCAGCTTGGTATGGCGGGGGGGCGACAATGAGCAGTTCTTC | CASSLVWRGGDNEQFF
TRBJ2-7 | . | few | TRBV6-6 | TGTGCCAGCAGTTACCCGAGCGGACAAGGCGGAGGGGAGCAGTACTTC | CASSYPSGQGGGEQYF
TRBJ2-1 | . | few | TRBV18 | TGTGCCAGCTCACCACTTCCTTACAATGAGCAGTTCTTC | CASSPLPYNEQFF
TRBJ1-2 | . | . | TRBV6-5 | TGTGCCAGCAGCACCACCGGGACAAACTATGGCTACACCTTC | CASSTTGTNYGYTF
TRBJ2-7 | TRBD2 | . | TRBV29-1 | TGCAGCGGAGTGGGGGGGGACGGATACTACGAGCAGTACTTC | CSGVGGDGYYEQYF
TRBJ1-3 | . | . | TRBV7-2 | TGTGCCAGCACCATTGATGCGGGGCTTGGAAACACCATATATTTT | CASTIDAGLGNTIYF
TRBJ2-6 | TRBD2 | . | TRBV27 | TGTGCCAGCAGCCGGACTAGTTCTTACGGGGCCAACGTCCTGACTTTC | CASSRTSSYGANVLTF
TRBJ2-2 | . | . | TRBV7-2 | TGTGCCAGCACCCGACAGCTTCCTAGAGACACCGGGGAGCTGTTTTTT | CASTRQLPRDTGELFF
TRBJ1-4 | . | . | TRBV18 | TGTGCCAGCTCAACACAACGGCAGGGACAAGGAACTAATGAAAAACTGTTTTTT | CASSTQRQGQGTNEKLFF
TRBJ1-5 | . | . | TRBV5-6 | TGTGCCGTGGGCTATACTAGCACAGATACGCAGCATTTT | CAVGYTSTDTQHF
TRBJ1-2 | . | few | TRBV6-1 | TGTGCCAGCAGTGAAACAGGGACTAACTATGGCTACACCTTC | CASSETGTNYGYTF
TRBJ1-1 | TRBD1 | . | TRBV19 | TGTGCCAGTAGTTCATTAGAGGGGGCGGGCACTGAAGCTTTCTTT | CASSSLEGAGTEAFF
TRBJ2-1 | . | . | TRBV29-1 | TGCAGCGTTGAAGATTACGAGAAAAGCAATGAGCAGTTCTTC | CSVEDYEKSNEQFF
TRBJ2-7 | . | few | TRBV19 | TGTGCCGTAGGCCTTGGGGGCCCCTCCTACGAGCAGTACTTC | CAVGLGGPSYEQYF
TRBJ2-7 | TRBD2 | . | TRBV9 | TGTGCCAGCAGCGGGCTAGCGGGCGAGCAGTACTTC | CASSGLAGEQYF
TRBJ2-6 | . | . | TRBV19 | TGTGCCAGTAGTATATGGGGACAAGTCTCTGGGGCCAACGTCCTGACTTTC | CASSIWGQVSGANVLTF
TRBJ1-1 | TRBD1 | . | TRBV5-1 | TGCGCCAGCAGCTTCCGTCCCGGGACAGGGAACACTGAAGCTTTCTTT | CASSFRPGTGNTEAFF
TRBJ2-1 | . | few | TRBV9 | TGTGCCAGCAGCGTAGTTGGGACTGGCGTGTTCGAGCAGTTCTTC | CASSVVGTGVFEQFF
TRBJ2-3 | . | . | TRBV6-1 | TGTGCCAGCAGCGGATGGCAGGTGGGAGATACGCAGTATTTT | CASSGWQVGDTQYF
TRBJ2-7 | . | . | TRBV5-6 | TGTGCCAGCAGCTTGAAAACAGACTACGAGCAGTACTTC | CASSLKTDYEQYF
TRBJ1-4 | . | . | TRBV2 | TGTGCCAGCATCAGGGATGCAACTAATGAAAAACTGTTTTTT | CASIRDATNEKLFF
TRBJ2-7 | TRBD1 | . | TRBV28 | TGTGCCAGCAGCCCAAGACAGGGTCGATTGCCCTACGAGCAGTACTTC | CASSPRQGRLPYEQYF
TRBJ2-2 | . | . | TRBV5-4 | TGTGCCAGCAGCTATCCGACAGGGAACACCGGGGAGCTGTTTTTT | CASSYPTGNTGELFF
TRBJ2-6 | . | once | TRBV4-1 | TGCGCCAGCAGCCAAGATTTCCCATCTGGGGCCAACGTCCTGACTTTC | CASSQDFPSGANVLTF
TRBJ1-5 | TRBD1 | once | TRBV29-1 | TGCAGCGTCACTGAGGGGGCTGTCGATCAGCCCCAGCATTTT | CSVTEGAVDQPQHF
TRBJ2-3 | TRBD2 | . | TRBV11-2 | TGTGCCAGCAGCTTTACTAGCGGGGGCGGCACAGATACGCAGTATTTT | CASSFTSGGGTDTQYF
TRBJ2-3 | TRBD2 | . | TRBV23-1 | TGCGCCAGCAGTCAATTCTTGGGTAGCGGGGGGCTCACAGATACGCAGTATTTT | CASSQFLGSGGLTDTQYF
TRBJ2-3 | TRBD2 | once | TRBV6-5 | TGTGCCAGCAGTTACTCGGGACTAGAGGGCACAGATACGCAGTATTTT | CASSYSGLEGTDTQYF
TRBJ2-7 | TRBD2 | . | TRBV7-6 | TGTGCCAGCAGCTTAGATGCTAGCGGGGCCTACGAGCAGTACTTC | CASSLDASGAYEQYF
TRBJ2-7 | TRBD1 | . | TRBV10-3 | TGTGCCATCAGTGACCCGACAGGGGACTACGAGCAGTACTTC | CAISDPTGDYEQYF
TRBJ2-1 | . | . | TRBV9 | TGTGCCAGCAGCGTAGTGGGAGTTCCCTACAATGAGCAGTTCTTC | CASSVVGVPYNEQFF